The 20 T cell receptor beta chains below all came from one sample that was sequenced in a study of Ad26.COV2.S vaccination and SARS-CoV-2 variants. Specified treatment: about 20 received Ad26.COV2.S at low or high dose, single or two shots; several received placebo; per-sample allocation not given. Day 63 after the first injection of vaccine or placebo was the sampling time. Profiled with immunoSEQ multiplex PCR; TCRdb holds only in-frame clones, not every one. This sample has approximately 300,000 clones, with around 84% found just once. Sequenced here: peripheral blood, sampled in a trial of Ad26.COV2.S vaccine versus placebo. The origin of the receptors is a person between 18 and 59 years old who received the Ad26.COV2.S COVID-19 vaccine or a placebo.

The chain uses TRBV6-1 and TRBJ2-7; maybe TRBD1 (5 bases). This CDR3 has 14 residues. The V end lost 2 bases, the J end lost 0 bases, and 8 bases lay between the germline ends. Germline CDR1 reads MNHNS; CDR2 reads SASEGT. The CDR3: CASSEIGHSYEQYF. For the CDR3, the DNA is TGTGCCAGCAGTGAAATCGGACACTCCTACGAGCAGTACTTC.

The chain uses TRBV30 and TRBJ2-3; 8 bases agree with TRBD2. The CDR3 sequence is 14 residues long. Trimming at V came to 2 bases and at J to 1 base, leaving 2 bases not matched to a gene. Germline V gene sequence: CDR1 GTSNPN, CDR2 SVGIG (reference sequence). This CDR3 is CAWSSRGGTDTQYF. CDR3 DNA: TGTGCCTGGAGTTCGCGGGGGGGCACAGATACGCAGTATTTT.

The CDR3 DNA reads TGCGCCAGCAGCTCTGACAGGGAGGACACTGAAGCTTTCTTT. It specifies CASSSDREDTEAFF. The chain couples TRBV5-1 to TRBJ1-1, with 7 bases aligning to TRBD1. With 3 bases clipped from V and 3 bases from J, the junction kept 5 bases outside the gene matches. The CDR3 is 14 amino acids. Per germline, CDR1 SGHRS and CDR2 YFSETQ. The full variable domain, in which reference TRBV5-1 and TRBJ1-1 provide the parts outside the CDR3, is KAGVTQTPRYLIKTRGQQVTLSCSPISGHRSVSWYQQTPGQGLQFLFEYFSETQRNKGNFPGRFSGRQFSNSRSEMNVSTLELGDSALYLCASSSDREDTEAFFGQGTRLTVV.

The CDR3 DNA reads as TGTGCCAGCAGTTACTCCCGCACACCCGATACGCAGTATTTT. It translates to CASSYSRTPDTQYF. The chain carries TRBV6-5 and TRBJ2-3, with no clear D. CDR1 is MNHEY and CDR2 is SVGAGI in the germline V gene. Deletions cut 0 bases from V and 6 bases from J, with 10 bases between. This CDR3 spans 14 amino acids.

V is TRBV7-9 and J is TRBJ1-1; 8 nucleotides align to TRBD1. The V gene's germline CDR1 is SEHNR and CDR2 FQNEAQ (reference sequence). With V trimmed by 3 bases and J by 3 bases, 6 bases remained unmatched. The CDR3 runs to 15 residues. DNA of the CDR3: TGTGCCAGCAGCTTTCCAGGGGGCCGTCACACTGAAGCTTTCTTT. This sequence encodes CASSFPGGRHTEAFF.

This chain connects TRBV7-2 to TRBJ2-7; 8 bases fit TRBD1. This CDR3 contains 16 residues. V dropped 5 bases and J dropped 0; count of bases not matched to a gene: 9. Germline CDR1 and CDR2: SGHTA and FQGNSA. CDR3: CASSTTGTGYSYEQYF. For the CDR3, the DNA is TGTGCCAGCAGCACCACCGGGACAGGCTACTCCTACGAGCAGTACTTC.

The chain couples TRBV27 to TRBJ2-1; 9 positions match TRBD1. V was pared by 4 bases and J by 5 bases, with 6 bases of the junction left unmatched. Germline V gene data show CDR1 as MNHEY and CDR2 as SMNVEV (reference sequence). The CDR3 runs 15 residues. The CDR3 here is CASSWGTGFNNEQFF. The CDR3 nucleotides read TGTGCCAGCAGTTGGGGGACAGGGTTCAACAATGAGCAGTTCTTC.

This clone was observed a few times. V usage is TRBV18 and J usage is TRBJ2-1; unclear D gene. Germline values: CDR1 KGHSH, CDR2 LQKENI. CDR3 length: 14 amino acids. Trimming cost V 2 bases and J 5 bases, with 10 bases left between them. The DNA for the CDR3 is TGTGCCAGCTCACCAAGGCCCAGGAACAATGAGCAGTTCTTC. Translation: CASSPRPRNNEQFF.

This sequence joins TRBV4-1 and TRBJ1-5; weak D call: TRBD1 (5 bases). The V and J ends lost 5 bases and 4 bases respectively, with 12 bases between them. This CDR3 region has 14 residues. CDR1 and CDR2 (germline): MGHRA, YSYEKL. The CDR3, as DNA: TGCGCCAGCAGCAGCGCGGGGGGAAATCAGCCCCAGCATTTT. Translation gives CASSSAGGNQPQHF.

The gene calls are TRBV5-4 and TRBJ1-2; D may be TRBD1 (5 bases). The CDR3 runs 17 residues. V was clipped by 3 bases and J by 7 bases, with 25 bases between them. The germline CDR1 and CDR2 sequences are SGHNT and YYREEE (reference sequence). The CDR3 sequence: CASSSPSRGGGERGYTF. CDR3 DNA: TGTGCCAGCAGCTCTCCCTCTCGTGGGGGTGGGGAGCGTGGCTACACCTTC.

In nucleotides, the CDR3 is TGTGCCTGGATGACCCGAGAGACCCAGTACTTC. It codes for CAWMTRETQYF. The chain links TRBV30 to TRBJ2-5; the D is unclear. From germline, CDR1 is GTSNPN and CDR2 SVGIG (reference sequence). There are 11 residues in the CDR3. Trimming left V 4 bases short and J 4 bases short, with 7 bases between.

The rearrangement links TRBV5-1 to TRBJ1-1; D unresolved. The CDR3 has 13 residues. Germline CDR1 is SGHRS and CDR2 is YFSETQ. V shed 4 bases and J shed 3 bases, with 10 bases lying between them. The CDR3 sequence: CASSLNRDTEAFF. CDR3 in DNA: TGCGCCAGCAGCCTAAACAGAGACACTGAAGCTTTCTTT.

The chain links TRBV18 to TRBJ1-1; 11 bases line up with TRBD1. Per germline, CDR1 KGHSH and CDR2 LQKENI. V dropped 0 bases and J dropped 3; count of bases not matched to a gene: 6. CDR3 length: 17 amino acids. The CDR3, as DNA: TGTGCCAGCTCACCACCGAAAGGGACAGGGGGACACACTGAAGCTTTCTTT. This translates into CASSPPKGTGGHTEAFF.

This chain connects TRBV19 to TRBJ2-2; maybe TRBD2 (5 bases). Trimming took off 10 bases at V and 5 bases at J, with 20 bases between the two ends. The CDR3 covers 15 residues. Germline CDR1 reads LNHDA; CDR2 reads SQIVND (reference sequence). CDR3 residues: CATREWRQSTGELFF. DNA of the CDR3: TGTGCCACCCGGGAATGGAGACAATCGACCGGGGAGCTGTTTTTT. Complete variable domain (other parts from reference TRBV19 and TRBJ2-2): DGGITQSPKYLFRKEGQNVTLSCEQNLNHDAMYWYRQDPGQGLRLIYYSQIVNDFQKGDIAEGYSVSREKKESFPLTVTSAQKNPTAFYLCATREWRQSTGELFFGEGSRLTVL.

The rearrangement joins TRBV5-1 to TRBJ2-5; either TRBD1 or TRBD2 may fit D (5 bases each). V gave up 0 bases and J gave up 5 bases, with 8 bases separating them. The CDR3 is made up of 13 amino acids. Germline V gives CDR1 SGHRS, CDR2 YFSETQ. DNA of the CDR3: TGCGCCAGCAGCTTGGTGGGGGATGAGACCCAGTACTTC. Its protein product is CASSLVGDETQYF.

The rearrangement links TRBV7-9 to TRBJ1-1, with D unclear. CDR3 length: 13 residues. CDR1 SEHNR and CDR2 FQNEAQ come from the germline V gene (reference sequence). The V end was cut by 1 base, the J end by 6 bases, with 9 bases between. DNA of the CDR3: TGTGCCAGCAGCTTAGGCTCGTTACCTGAAGCTTTCTTT. This codes for CASSLGSLPEAFF.

The chain recombines TRBV6-2 or TRBV6-3 with TRBJ2-7, with 7 bases matching TRBD1. The CDR3 length is 18 residues. V lost 5 bases, J lost 7 bases, and 23 bases stayed unmatched. Germline loops: CDR1 MNHEY, CDR2 SVGEGT. CDR3 amino acids: CASSHSRASRQGSGEQYF. CDR3 in DNA: TGTGCCAGCAGTCATTCCCGGGCCTCGCGACAGGGTTCCGGAGAGCAGTACTTC.

Only a few counts were recorded for this clone. The gene calls are TRBV4-3 and TRBJ1-6; D gene unclear. Trimming stripped 1 base from V and 8 bases from J, with 12 bases between. CDR3 length equals 15 residues. CDR1 is LGHNA, CDR2 YSLEER, per germline. CDR3 DNA sequence: TGCGCCAGCAGCCAAGTCCCCCGGGGATATTCACCCCTCCACTTT. The encoded protein is CASSQVPRGYSPLHF.

This chain uses TRBV7-9 with TRBJ1-6, with a weak D call TRBD1 (6 bases). V was clipped by 4 bases and J by 1 base, with 11 bases between them. CDR1 and CDR2 from the germline V gene are SEHNR and FQNEAQ (reference sequence). The CDR3 runs 16 residues. As DNA, the CDR3 is TGTGCCAGCAGCTCTAACAGGGTATCCTATAATTCACCCCTCCACTTT. This sequence encodes CASSSNRVSYNSPLHF.

This rearrangement joins TRBV6-5 to TRBJ1-5; the D gene is possibly TRBD1 (6 bases). With 11 bases removed from V and 4 bases from J, the gap between germline ends came to 15 bases. This CDR3 region has 13 residues. The V gene's germline CDR1 is MNHEY and CDR2 SVGAGI. CDR3 in amino acids: CAAWQGPNQPQHF. In DNA form, the CDR3 reads TGTGCCGCTTGGCAGGGGCCAAATCAGCCCCAGCATTTT.